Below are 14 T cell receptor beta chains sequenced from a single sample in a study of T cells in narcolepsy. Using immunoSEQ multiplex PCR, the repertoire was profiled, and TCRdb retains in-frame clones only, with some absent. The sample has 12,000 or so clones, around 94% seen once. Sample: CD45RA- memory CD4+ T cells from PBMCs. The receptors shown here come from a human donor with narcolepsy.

This CDR3 reads CASGSVNYGYTF. CDR3 DNA sequence: TGTGCCAGCGGGTCGGTGAACTATGGCTACACCTTC. The chain combines TRBV5-5 with TRBJ1-2; D not resolved. CDR1 is SGHKS, CDR2 YYEKEE, per germline (reference sequence). The CDR3 is 12 amino acids. The germline V and J ends were trimmed by 7 bases and 2 bases, with 9 bases remaining between them.

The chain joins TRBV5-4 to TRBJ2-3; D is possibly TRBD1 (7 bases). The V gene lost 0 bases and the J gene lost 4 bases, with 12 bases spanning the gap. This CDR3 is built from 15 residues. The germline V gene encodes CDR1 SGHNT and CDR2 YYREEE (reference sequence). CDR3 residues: CASSLAGGSADTQYF. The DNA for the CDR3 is TGTGCCAGCAGCTTGGCAGGGGGGAGTGCAGATACGCAGTATTTT.

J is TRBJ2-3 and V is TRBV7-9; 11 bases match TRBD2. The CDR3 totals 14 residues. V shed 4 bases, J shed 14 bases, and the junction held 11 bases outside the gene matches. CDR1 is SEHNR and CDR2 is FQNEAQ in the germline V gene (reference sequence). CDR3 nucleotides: TGTGCCAGCAGCTCATCTAGCGGGGGGACTGAGGGGTATTTT. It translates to CASSSSSGGTEGYF.

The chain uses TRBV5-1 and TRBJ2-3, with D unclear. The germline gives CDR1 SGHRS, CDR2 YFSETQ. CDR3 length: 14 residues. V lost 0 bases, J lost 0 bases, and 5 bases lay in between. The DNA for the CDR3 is TGCGCCAGCAGCTTGGCGCAGAGCACAGATACGCAGTATTTT. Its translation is CASSLAQSTDTQYF. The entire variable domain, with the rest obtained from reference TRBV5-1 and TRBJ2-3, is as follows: KAGVTQTPRYLIKTRGQQVTLSCSPISGHRSVSWYQQTPGQGLQFLFEYFSETQRNKGNFPGRFSGRQFSNSRSEMNVSTLELGDSALYLCASSLAQSTDTQYFGPGTRLTVL.

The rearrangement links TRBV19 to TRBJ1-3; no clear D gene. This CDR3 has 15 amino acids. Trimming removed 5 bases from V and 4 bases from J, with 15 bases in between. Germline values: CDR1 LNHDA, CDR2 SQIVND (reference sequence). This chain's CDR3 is CASSPDIAMGNTIYF. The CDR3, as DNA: TGTGCCAGTAGTCCTGACATTGCGATGGGAAACACCATATATTTT.

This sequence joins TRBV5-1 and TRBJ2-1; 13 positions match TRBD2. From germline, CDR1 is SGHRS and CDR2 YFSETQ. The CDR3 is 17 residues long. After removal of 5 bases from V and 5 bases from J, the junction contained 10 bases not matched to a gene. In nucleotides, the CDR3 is TGCGCCAGCAGTCAACGGACTAGCGGGAGACTTAACAATGAGCAGTTCTTC. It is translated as CASSQRTSGRLNNEQFF.

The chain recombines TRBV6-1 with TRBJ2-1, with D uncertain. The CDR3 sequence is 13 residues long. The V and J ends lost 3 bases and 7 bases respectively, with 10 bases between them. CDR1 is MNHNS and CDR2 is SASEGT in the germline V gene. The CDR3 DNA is TGTGCCAGCAGTGAGAACCGTAGGAATGAGCAGTTCTTC. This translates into CASSENRRNEQFF.

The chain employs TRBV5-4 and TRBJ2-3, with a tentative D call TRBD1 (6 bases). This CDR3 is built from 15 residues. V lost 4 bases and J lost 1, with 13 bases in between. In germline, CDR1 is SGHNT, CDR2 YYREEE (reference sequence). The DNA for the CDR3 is TGTGCCAGCAGCCCCCAAGAGGGGGGCACAGATACGCAGTATTTT. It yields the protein CASSPQEGGTDTQYF.

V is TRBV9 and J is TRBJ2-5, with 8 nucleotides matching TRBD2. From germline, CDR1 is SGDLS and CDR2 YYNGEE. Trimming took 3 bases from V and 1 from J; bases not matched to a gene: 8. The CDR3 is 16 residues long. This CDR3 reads CASSAQSGGAQETQYF. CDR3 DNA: TGTGCCAGCAGCGCTCAATCCGGGGGGGCCCAAGAGACCCAGTACTTC.

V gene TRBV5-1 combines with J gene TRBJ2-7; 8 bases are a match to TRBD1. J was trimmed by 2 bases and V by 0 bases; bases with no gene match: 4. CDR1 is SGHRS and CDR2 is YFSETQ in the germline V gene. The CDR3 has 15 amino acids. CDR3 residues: CASSLAETGAYEQYF. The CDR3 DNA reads TGCGCCAGCAGCTTGGCCGAGACAGGGGCCTACGAGCAGTACTTC.

This CDR3 is CASSGGTLNTEAFF. In nucleotides, the CDR3 is TGCGCCAGCAGCGGAGGGACTCTGAACACTGAAGCTTTCTTT. The gene calls are TRBV5-1 and TRBJ1-1; D is perhaps TRBD1 (5 bases). In germline, CDR1 is SGHRS, CDR2 YFSETQ. Trimming removed 4 bases from V and 0 bases from J, with 10 bases in between. The CDR3 sequence is 14 residues long.

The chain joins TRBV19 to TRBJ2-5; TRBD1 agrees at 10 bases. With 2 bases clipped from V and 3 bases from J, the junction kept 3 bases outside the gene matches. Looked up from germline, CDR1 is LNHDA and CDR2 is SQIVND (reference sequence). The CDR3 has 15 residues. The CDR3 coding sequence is TGTGCCAGTAGTATAAGAGGACAGGGGGAAGAGACCCAGTACTTC. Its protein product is CASSIRGQGEETQYF.

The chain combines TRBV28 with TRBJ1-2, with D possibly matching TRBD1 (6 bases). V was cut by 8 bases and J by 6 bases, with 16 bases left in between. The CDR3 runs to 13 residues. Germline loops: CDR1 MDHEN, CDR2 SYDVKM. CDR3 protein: CASEVGGADGYTF. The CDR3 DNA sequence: TGTGCCAGCGAAGTCGGGGGCGCAGATGGCTACACCTTC.

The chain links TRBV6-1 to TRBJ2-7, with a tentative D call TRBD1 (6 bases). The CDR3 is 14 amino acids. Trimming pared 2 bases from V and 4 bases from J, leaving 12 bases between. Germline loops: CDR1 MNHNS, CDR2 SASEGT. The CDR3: CASSETVRGYEQYF. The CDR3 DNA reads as TGTGCCAGCAGTGAAACGGTCAGGGGATACGAGCAGTACTTC.